This TCR beta chain comes out of a study of blood T cell repertoires in COVID-19. The CDR3 has 14 residues. Looked up from germline, CDR1 is LGHDT and CDR2 is YNNKEL (reference sequence). The V end lost 2 bases, the J end lost 8 bases, and 13 bases lay between the germline ends. The method was immunoSEQ multiplex PCR; TCRdb's version includes in-frame clones alone and lacks a portion of them. The table lists about 240,000 clones, about 80% of them singletons, with roughly 2% in the top ten. The genes are TRBV3-1 (or the pseudogene TRBV3-2) and TRBJ2-1; D perhaps matches TRBD2 (6 bases). This TCR came from a man aged 30-40 years who had recovered from COVID-19. Sequencing used peripheral blood. DNA for the CDR3: TGTGCCAGCAGCCAAATGGGGCGGGGCCATGAGCAGTTCTTC. Translating gives CASSQMGRGHEQFF.